These T cell receptor beta chains were read from a single sample in a study of PD-1 blockade in classical Hodgkin lymphoma. Sequencing was performed with immunoSEQ multiplex PCR; in TCRdb, only in-frame clones are kept and a portion is missing. This sample has more than 50,000 clones, with around 75% found just once. The sequences come from peripheral blood mononuclear cells (PBMCs), collected before the second cycle of nivolumab. Source of these receptors: a human donor with classical Hodgkin lymphoma. Each CDR3 is given with its conserved first and last residue. D genes are given only for firm matches. Not every row has a clone size; where given, it reads once, few, many or a size class.

J gene: TRBJ1-1
D gene: .
V gene: TRBV29-1
clone size: .
CDR3 DNA: TGCAGCGTGTCAGTCGTCGGGGGCACTGAAGCTTTCTTT
CDR3 protein: CSVSVVGGTEAFF

J gene: TRBJ2-5
D gene: TRBD1
V gene: TRBV7-9
clone size: .
CDR3 DNA: TGTGCCAGCAGCTCCCGGACAGGGGGCCGAGAGACCCAGTACTTC
CDR3 protein: CASSSRTGGRETQYF

J gene: TRBJ1-1
D gene: .
V gene: TRBV7-2
clone size: .
CDR3 DNA: TGTGCCAGCAGCTTAGCGGGCCGGGGGAGCACTGAAGCTTTCTTT
CDR3 protein: CASSLAGRGSTEAFF

J gene: TRBJ1-1
D gene: .
V gene: TRBV9
clone size: .
CDR3 DNA: TGTGCCAGCAGCGTTCTTGGTATGAACACTGAAGCTTTCTTT
CDR3 protein: CASSVLGMNTEAFF

J gene: TRBJ1-1
D gene: .
V gene: TRBV10-2
clone size: .
CDR3 DNA: TGCGCCAGCAGTGATATCGCGGGGGGCCTGTTCGTGAACACTGAAGCTTTCTTT
CDR3 protein: CASSDIAGGLFVNTEAFF

J gene: TRBJ2-7
D gene: TRBD1
V gene: TRBV19
clone size: .
CDR3 DNA: TGTGCCAGTAGTCCGGCCGGGACAGGGGGCTACGAGCAGTACTTC
CDR3 protein: CASSPAGTGGYEQYF

J gene: TRBJ1-3
D gene: TRBD1
V gene: TRBV5-1
clone size: .
CDR3 DNA: TGCGCCAGCAGCGGGCAGACAGGGGTAGCTGGAAACACCATATATTTT
CDR3 protein: CASSGQTGVAGNTIYF

J gene: TRBJ1-6
D gene: .
V gene: TRBV7-9
clone size: .
CDR3 DNA: TGTGCCAGCAGCCGTGACCCAGGGGTGAATTCACCCCTCCACTTT
CDR3 protein: CASSRDPGVNSPLHF

J gene: TRBJ1-1
D gene: .
V gene: TRBV7-9
clone size: .
CDR3 DNA: TGTGCCAGCAGCTCTCCAGAGCGCACTGAAGCTTTCTTT
CDR3 protein: CASSSPERTEAFF

J gene: TRBJ1-2
D gene: .
V gene: TRBV19
clone size: few
CDR3 DNA: TGTGCCAGTAGTACCAGAGGAGGGGTTGGTGGCTACACCTTC
CDR3 protein: CASSTRGGVGGYTF

J gene: TRBJ2-3
D gene: TRBD2
V gene: TRBV5-1
clone size: .
CDR3 DNA: TGCGCCAGCAGCTTGGTTCTAGCGGGAGGGCGAGATACGCAGTATTTT
CDR3 protein: CASSLVLAGGRDTQYF

J gene: TRBJ2-7
D gene: .
V gene: TRBV7-6
clone size: .
CDR3 DNA: TGTGCCAGCAGCTTCCTCTCTGAGGGCGAGCAGTACTTC
CDR3 protein: CASSFLSEGEQYF

J gene: TRBJ1-4
D gene: TRBD1
V gene: TRBV9
clone size: many
CDR3 DNA: TGTGCCAGCAGCGTAGGTTCAGGGGGCAATGAAAAACTGTTTTTT
CDR3 protein: CASSVGSGGNEKLFF

J gene: TRBJ1-2
D gene: .
V gene: TRBV2
clone size: .
CDR3 DNA: TGTGCCAGCAGTGAACGGGGAAACTATGGCTACACCTTC
CDR3 protein: CASSERGNYGYTF

J gene: TRBJ2-7
D gene: .
V gene: TRBV29-1
clone size: .
CDR3 DNA: TGCAGCGTTGAAGATCTAGGCAGGTCGGGCTACGAGCAGTACTTC
CDR3 protein: CSVEDLGRSGYEQYF

J gene: TRBJ2-7
D gene: .
V gene: TRBV6-6
clone size: .
CDR3 DNA: TGTGCCAGCAGTTACTCGAGTAACGAGCAGTACTTC
CDR3 protein: CASSYSSNEQYF